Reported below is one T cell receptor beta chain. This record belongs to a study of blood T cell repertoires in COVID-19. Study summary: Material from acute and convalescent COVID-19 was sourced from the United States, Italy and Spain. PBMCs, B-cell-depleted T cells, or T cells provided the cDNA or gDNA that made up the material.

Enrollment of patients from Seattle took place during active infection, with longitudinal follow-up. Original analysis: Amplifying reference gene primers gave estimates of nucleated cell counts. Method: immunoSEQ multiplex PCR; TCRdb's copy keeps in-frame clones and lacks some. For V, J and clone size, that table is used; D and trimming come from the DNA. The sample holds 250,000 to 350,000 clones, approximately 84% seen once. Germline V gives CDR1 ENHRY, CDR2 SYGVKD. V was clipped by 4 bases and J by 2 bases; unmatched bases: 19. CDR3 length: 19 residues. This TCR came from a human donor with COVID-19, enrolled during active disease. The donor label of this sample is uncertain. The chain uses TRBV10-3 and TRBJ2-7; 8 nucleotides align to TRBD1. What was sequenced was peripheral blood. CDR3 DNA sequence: TGTGCCATCAGTGCTCCTGCAGGGGGCGTAGGAGTAAGTGCCTACGAGCAGTACTTC. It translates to CAISAPAGGVGVSAYEQYF.